This T cell receptor (beta chain) was obtained from a study of blood T cells in healthy people across ages. Points from the study as a whole: In long-lived donors, naive CD4+ cell counts and diversity exceeded those of aged donors.

V was clipped by 1 base and J by 7 bases, with 11 bases between them. From germline, CDR1 is PRHDT and CDR2 FYEKMQ (reference sequence). The CDR3 runs to 14 residues. A second PCR of about 7 to 11 cycles used a sample-barcoded 5' primer and a J-beta primer mix. Each cDNA molecule received a tag from a template-switch adaptor that had 12 random nucleotides. TCRdb called the 5' RACE reads again in MiXCR, with one record for every CDR3 protein. This table has about 760,000 distinct CDR3 sequences, approximately 25% appearing once. Turning to this clonotype: The antigen remains unidentified.

The sample also formed part of further work on T cells of mothers and their children. That paper states: Random nucleotides (2-4) and sample barcodes were added by the M1S primer used in the second PCR. Each mother yielded more than 8.5 million TCR beta CDR3 reads. Each child yielded millions of reads.

The clonotype comes from a boy aged 5 to 17 in good health. This chain links TRBV13 with TRBJ2-4, with D possibly TRBD1 on 5 matching bases. Material: blood. CDR3 bases: TGTGCCAGCAGCTTAGTGGTAGGGGCGAACATTCAGTACTTC. Its protein is CASSLVVGANIQYF.